This paragraph reports one T cell receptor beta chain. As yet, its antigen is unknown. This record comes from a study of shared clonotypes between healthy human individuals. Naivety among CD8 cells was defined by CD45RO negativity and positive CCR7 selection, thereby excluding terminally differentiated effector memory CD45RA+ cells. General observations from the study: Richness estimates generally favored naive over memory subsets. Sampling included only blood; tissue repertoires likely differ.

V lost 4 bases and J 8 bases, leaving 11 bases between the germline ends. Looked up from germline, CDR1 is MNHNS and CDR2 is SASEGT. The CDR3 sequence is 13 residues long. Template for every sorted-subset replicate PCR totaled about 0.2 ug DNA, around 32,000 T cell genomes. Data came from immunoSEQ multiplex PCR; TCRdb stores just in-frame clones and leaves some out. This table has 600,000 or so clones, 98% appearing once. The sequencing input was naive CD8+ T cells sorted from blood. The origin of this receptor is a man aged 25 to 40 in good health. J is TRBJ1-4 and V is TRBV6-1; D remains ambiguous. The CDR3 here is CASSVWVGEKLFF. As DNA, the CDR3 is TGTGCCAGCAGTGTATGGGTTGGAGAAAAACTGTTTTTT.